Each of the 27 T cell receptor beta chains below was sequenced from the same sample in a study of T cell repertoires in cytomegalovirus infection. TCRdb re-analysed the reads in MiXCR, keeping a single row per CDR3 protein. The sample includes 700,000 to 850,000 distinct CDR3 sequences, over 25% of them seen just once. These receptors have no known antigen. The sequenced sample was cultured CD8+ T cells from PBMCs, obtained from culture after CMV antigen stimulation. Receptors originate from a human donor in good health (CMV status not recorded). Some clones in this sample may be carry-over from other donors' samples.

This clonotype has more than one count but fewer than ten. V usage is TRBV19 and J usage is TRBJ1-1, with D uncertain. Germline-derived CDR1 and CDR2 are LNHDA and SQIVND (reference sequence). Trimming took off 10 bases at V and 1 base at J, with 10 bases between the two ends. This CDR3 contains 12 residues. CDR3 nucleotide sequence: TGTGCCACCGCGGACGGGAACACTGAAGCTTTCTTT. Translation gives CATADGNTEAFF.

The gene calls are TRBV7-9 and TRBJ2-7; perhaps TRBD2 as D (5 bases). Trimming left V 2 bases short and J 2 bases short, with 13 bases between. The length of the CDR3 is 15 residues. From germline, CDR1 is SEHNR and CDR2 FQNEAQ (reference sequence). CDR3 loop: CASSLIPGIPYEQYF. The CDR3 DNA follows: TGTGCCAGCAGCTTAATCCCCGGGATACCCTACGAGCAGTACTTC.

The chain employs TRBV6-2 or TRBV6-3 and TRBJ2-1; the match to TRBD2 covers 11 bases. This CDR3 comprises 14 residues. CDR1 is MNHEY, CDR2 SVGEGT, per germline. J lost 8 bases, V lost 7 bases, and 7 bases had no gene match. The CDR3 reads CASTLAGGPHEQFF. CDR3 bases: TGTGCCAGCACCTTAGCGGGGGGGCCCCATGAGCAGTTCTTC.

The rearrangement links TRBV25-1 to TRBJ1-1; the match to TRBD1 covers 9 bases. The CDR3 contains 16 residues. V shed 3 bases, J shed 4 bases, and the junction held 9 bases outside the gene matches. Germline V gene lookup returns CDR1 MGHDK and CDR2 SYGVNS. Here the CDR3 DNA reads TGTGCCAGCAGTGACGCGAATATGGACAGGGGCACTGAAGCTTTCTTT. Its translation: CASSDANMDRGTEAFF.

This clonotype occurred a few times. The chain couples TRBV28 to TRBJ2-3, with D perhaps matching TRBD1 or TRBD2 (5 bases each). The CDR3 consists of 21 residues. V lost 5 bases and J lost 2, with 32 bases in between. Per the germline V gene, CDR1 is MDHEN and CDR2 is SYDVKM. CDR3 bases: TGTGCCAGCAGTCCAAAATGGGACCAAGATAAGTCCCCGAAAAACACAGATACGCAGTATTTT. Translated, it gives CASSPKWDQDKSPKNTDTQYF. Full variable domain (rest looked up from reference TRBV28 and TRBJ2-3): DVKVTQSSRYLVKRTGEKVFLECVQDMDHENMFWYRQDPGLGLRLIYFSYDVKMKEKGDIPEGYSVSREKKERFSLILESASTNQTSMYLCASSPKWDQDKSPKNTDTQYFGPGTRLTVL.

This clonotype was seen more than once but under ten times. The chain joins TRBV6-6 to TRBJ1-5; TRBD1 matches at 7 bases. CDR3 size: 17 residues. After removal of 5 bases from V and 0 bases from J, the junction contained 10 bases not matched to a gene. Germline CDR1 MNHNY, CDR2 SVGAGI (reference sequence). CDR3 region: CASSLSQGTYSNQPQHF. Written as DNA, the CDR3 is TGTGCCAGCAGTCTCTCACAGGGGACATATAGCAATCAGCCCCAGCATTTT.

This clonotype showed up just a few times. The J gene is TRBJ1-6, the V gene TRBV12-5; D remains ambiguous. Trimming pared 7 bases from V and 8 bases from J, leaving 15 bases between. Germline CDR1 and CDR2: LGHNT and FRNRAP. This CDR3 comprises 14 residues. CDR3 in amino acids: CASAPAPGDSPLHF. Here the CDR3 DNA reads TGTGCTAGTGCCCCGGCCCCTGGGGATTCACCCCTCCACTTT.

With regard to this clonotype: A junction boundary mismatches the germline segment, possibly from a read error. The CDR3 protein is CASTLMAPLDRRHYGYTF. The DNA of the CDR3 is TGTGCCAGCACCTTGATGGCTCCCTTGGACAGGAGACACTATGGCTACACCTTC. The V call is TRBV5-6, the J call TRBJ1-2; 7 bases are shared with TRBD1. The germline V gene encodes CDR1 SGHDT and CDR2 YYEEEE. The CDR3 covers 18 residues.

Concerning this clonotype: One base away lies a much larger clone, so this may be a sequencing read error. The chain recombines TRBV7-6 with TRBJ1-1, with D possibly TRBD1 on 6 matching bases. Germline V gene lookup returns CDR1 SGHVS and CDR2 FNYEAQ. The CDR3 has 15 amino acids. The V end was cut by 5 bases, the J end by 3 bases, with 16 bases between. The CDR3 DNA reads TGTGCCAGCAGCCTAAGGACAGTGAGGGACACTGAAGCTTTCTTT. Amino acids: CASSLRTVRDTEAFF.

The rearrangement links TRBV9 to TRBJ2-3; TRBD2 matches at 11 bases. The CDR3 consists of 18 residues. V trimming: 4 bases; J trimming: 0 bases; junction bases outside the gene matches: 10. CDR1 SGDLS and CDR2 YYNGEE come from the germline V gene. CDR3 region: CASSIPSGGLTSTDTQYF. The DNA for the CDR3 is TGTGCCAGCAGCATCCCTAGCGGGGGGCTTACTAGCACAGATACGCAGTATTTT.

The chain carries TRBV12-3 or TRBV12-4 and TRBJ2-7; weak D call: TRBD1 (6 bases). The CDR3 is 10 residues long. The ends were cut back, 8 bases at V and 6 bases at J, with 8 bases in the middle. CDR3 protein: CASARGEQYF. CDR3 sequence (DNA): TGTGCCAGCGCCAGGGGCGAGCAGTACTTC.

This chain joins TRBV6-1 and TRBJ2-1, with 11 bases fitting TRBD2. This CDR3 contains 15 residues. The V and J ends lost 8 bases and 5 bases, in that order; junction bases with no gene match: 8. Germline assignment: CDR1 MNHNS and CDR2 SASEGT. The CDR3 DNA follows: TGTGCCAGCGGGAAACTAGCGGGGGTTAACAATGAGCAGTTCTTC. This sequence encodes CASGKLAGVNNEQFF.

This clonotype was counted between two and nine times. The gene calls are TRBV12-5 and TRBJ2-7; weak D call: TRBD2 (6 bases). The CDR3 covers 13 residues. Germline assignment: CDR1 LGHNT and CDR2 FRNRAP. V lost 7 bases and J lost 0, with 10 bases in between. The CDR3 DNA reads as TGTGCTAGTGAAGGGGAGGTCTCCTACGAGCAGTACTTC. Translating it yields CASEGEVSYEQYF. The complete variable domain, with remaining parts taken from reference TRBV12-5 and TRBJ2-7, reads DARVTQTPRHKVTEMGQEVTMRCQPILGHNTVFWYRQTMMQGLELLAYFRNRAPLDDSGMPKDRFSAEMPDATLATLKIQPSEPRDSAVYFCASEGEVSYEQYFGPGTRLTVT.

This clonotype appeared a few times. This chain joins TRBV7-2 and TRBJ1-5; TRBD1 agrees at 9 bases. CDR1 is SGHTA, CDR2 FQGNSA, per germline. CDR3 length: 15 amino acids. With 0 bases clipped from V and 6 bases from J, the junction kept 3 bases outside the gene matches. CDR3 region: CASSLAGTGSQPQHF. For the CDR3, the DNA is TGTGCCAGCAGCTTAGCCGGGACAGGGAGTCAGCCCCAGCATTTT.

V usage is TRBV6-5 and J usage is TRBJ2-3; 10 bases fit TRBD2. CDR3 length equals 16 residues. Germline CDR1 reads MNHEY; CDR2 reads SVGAGI. V lost 5 bases, J lost 3 bases, and 8 bases stayed unmatched. The CDR3 here is CASSTRWGLATDTQYF. In DNA form, the CDR3 reads TGTGCCAGCAGTACGCGATGGGGACTAGCGACAGATACGCAGTATTTT.

This clonotype was picked up many times. The chain has TRBV12-3 or TRBV12-4 and TRBJ2-2, with 9 bases aligning to TRBD1. The CDR3 spans 17 residues. The ends lost 3 bases at V and 5 bases at J; junction bases unmatched: 10. The CDR3 nucleotides are TGTGCCAGCAGTTTCCCCCCCGGGACAGGGCTTACCGGGGAGCTGTTTTTT. This sequence encodes CASSFPPGTGLTGELFF.

The CDR3, as DNA: TGTGCCAGCCCCCGGGGAAACACCATATATTTT. As protein: CASPRGNTIYF. The J gene is TRBJ1-3, the V gene TRBV12-3 or TRBV12-4; the D is unclear. The ends were cut back, 8 bases at V and 4 bases at J, with 6 bases in the middle. The CDR3 has 11 residues.

This clonotype appeared a few times. The chain has TRBV4-3 and TRBJ2-1; 8 bases map to TRBD1. The V segment lost 0 bases and the J segment 0 bases; nucleotides outside the gene matches: 13. Germline CDR1 reads LGHNA; CDR2 reads YSLEER. The CDR3 is 20 residues long. The CDR3, as DNA: TGCGCCAGCAGCCAAGAAGAGGCAGGGGGCTTTTTTAGCTCCTACAATGAGCAGTTCTTC. This encodes CASSQEEAGGFFSSYNEQFF.

This clonotype was observed a single time. The chain employs TRBV6-2 or TRBV6-3 and TRBJ2-3; TRBD2 matches 9 bases. Germline V gene data show CDR1 as MNHEY and CDR2 as SVGEGT. This CDR3 spans 16 amino acids. V dropped 5 bases and J dropped 4; count of bases not matched to a gene: 10. This chain's CDR3 is CASSATAGGPADTQYF. In DNA form, the CDR3 reads TGTGCCAGCAGTGCAACGGCGGGGGGGCCCGCAGATACGCAGTATTTT.

This clonotype came up a few times. The chain couples TRBV7-9 to TRBJ1-2; no clear D. From germline, CDR1 is SEHNR and CDR2 FQNEAQ (reference sequence). The germline V and J ends were trimmed by 5 bases and 4 bases, with 17 bases remaining between them. The CDR3 covers 15 residues. This CDR3 is CASSSRRRPIYGYTF. The DNA for the CDR3 is TGTGCCAGCAGCAGTCGCAGGAGGCCGATCTATGGCTACACCTTC.

In this sample, this clonotype turned up once. The J gene is TRBJ2-7, the V gene TRBV15, with 9 bases that match TRBD1. Germline V gene sequence: CDR1 LNHNV, CDR2 YYDKDF (reference sequence). J lost 5 bases, V lost 2 bases, and 4 bases had no gene match. This CDR3 has 14 residues. Here the CDR3 reads CATSRRDRVHEQYF. CDR3 coding DNA: TGTGCCACCAGCAGAAGGGACAGGGTCCACGAGCAGTACTTC. The full variable domain, completed using reference TRBV15 and TRBJ2-7, is DAMVIQNPRYQVTQFGKPVTLSCSQTLNHNVMYWYQQKSSQAPKLLFHYYDKDFNNEADTPDNFQSRRPNTSFCFLDIRSPGLGDTAMYLCATSRRDRVHEQYFGPGTRLTVT.

The J gene is TRBJ2-2, the V gene TRBV5-4; 16 positions agree with TRBD2. The CDR3 spans 18 residues. Germline V lookup: CDR1 SGHNT, CDR2 YYREEE (reference sequence). Trimming at V came to 3 bases and at J to 3 bases, leaving 5 bases not matched to a gene. The CDR3 here is CASSSGLAGGRDTGELFF. The CDR3 DNA follows: TGTGCCAGCAGCTCGGGACTAGCGGGGGGGCGTGACACCGGGGAGCTGTTTTTT.

This clonotype was counted only a few times. A junction boundary mismatches the germline segment, possibly from a read error. This sequence joins TRBV7-9 and TRBJ2-5, with D hard to call. This CDR3 comprises 12 residues. CDR1 and CDR2 (germline): SEHNR, FQNEAQ (reference sequence). This CDR3 reads CASSFAQEAQYF. The CDR3 DNA is TGTGCCAGCAGCTTCGCCCAAGAGGCCCAGTACTTC.

On this clonotype: A single base separates this from a much larger clone, so it may be a read error. V usage is TRBV7-8 and J usage is TRBJ2-3, with D possibly matching TRBD1 (6 bases). CDR3 length equals 14 residues. Germline loops: CDR1 SGHVS, CDR2 FQNEAQ. The CDR3 reads CASSSPGWTDTRYF. The CDR3 coding sequence is TGTGCCAGCAGCTCCCCGGGTTGGACAGATACGCGGTATTTT. Supplemented by reference TRBV7-8 and TRBJ2-3, the full variable domain reads GAGVSQSPRYKVAKRGQDVALRCDPISGHVSLFWYQQALGQGPEFLTYFQNEAQLDKSGLPSDRFFAERPEGSVSTLKIQRTQQEDSAVYLCASSSPGWTDTRYFGPGTRLTVL.

The CDR3 loop reads CASSSRLVELTDTQYF. CDR3 DNA: TGTGCCAGCAGCTCTCGACTAGTGGAGCTCACAGATACGCAGTATTTT. The rearrangement links TRBV5-6 to TRBJ2-3; TRBD2 might be the D (6 bases). There are 16 residues in the CDR3. Germline V gene data show CDR1 as SGHDT and CDR2 as YYEEEE. V lost 3 bases, J lost 2 bases, and 16 bases lay in between.

V is TRBV28 and J is TRBJ2-3; 16 nucleotides match TRBD2. There are 18 residues in the CDR3. V shed 8 bases and J 2 bases; nucleotides not matched to a gene: 10. Per germline, CDR1 MDHEN and CDR2 SYDVKM. CDR3 in amino acids: CASLPGTSGGGFTDTQYF. In DNA, the CDR3 is TGTGCCAGCCTACCCGGGACTAGCGGGGGGGGTTTCACAGATACGCAGTATTTT.

This clonotype was seen only a few times. The CDR3, as DNA: TGTGCCAGCAGTGAAACGGGATCCTACGAGCAGTACGTC. Translated: CASSETGSYEQYV. V usage is TRBV28 and J usage is TRBJ2-7; D might be TRBD2 (5 bases). The CDR3 spans 13 residues. Germline V gene data show CDR1 as MDHEN and CDR2 as SYDVKM. Trimming stripped 5 bases from V and 1 base from J, with 9 bases between.